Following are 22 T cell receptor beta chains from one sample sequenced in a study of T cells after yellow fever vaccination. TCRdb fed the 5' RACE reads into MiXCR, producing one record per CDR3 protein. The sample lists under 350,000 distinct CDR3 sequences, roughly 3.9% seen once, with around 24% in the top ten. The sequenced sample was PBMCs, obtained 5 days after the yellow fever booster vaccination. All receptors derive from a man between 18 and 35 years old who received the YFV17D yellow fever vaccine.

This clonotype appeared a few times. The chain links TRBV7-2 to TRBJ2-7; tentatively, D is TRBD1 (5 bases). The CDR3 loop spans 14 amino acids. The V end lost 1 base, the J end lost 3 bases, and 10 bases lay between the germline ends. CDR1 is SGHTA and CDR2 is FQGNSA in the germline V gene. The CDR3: CASSLGPGHYEQYF. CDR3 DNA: TGTGCCAGCAGCTTAGGTCCAGGGCACTACGAGCAGTACTTC.

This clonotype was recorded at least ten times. CDR3 sequence: CSARDRDRGLETQYF. For the CDR3, the DNA is TGCAGTGCTAGAGACCGGGACAGGGGTTTAGAGACCCAGTACTTC. The genes are TRBV20-1 and TRBJ2-5; 10 bases match TRBD1. This CDR3 has 15 amino acids. J lost 4 bases, V lost 0 bases, and 5 bases had no gene match. CDR1 is DFQATT, CDR2 SNEGSKA, per germline (reference sequence).

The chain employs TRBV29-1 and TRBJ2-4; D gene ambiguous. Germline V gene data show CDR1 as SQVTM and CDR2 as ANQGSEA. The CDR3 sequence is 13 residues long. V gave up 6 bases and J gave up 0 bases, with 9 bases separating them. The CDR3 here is CSVGDGAKNIQYF. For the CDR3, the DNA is TGCAGCGTCGGAGACGGAGCCAAAAACATTCAGTACTTC.

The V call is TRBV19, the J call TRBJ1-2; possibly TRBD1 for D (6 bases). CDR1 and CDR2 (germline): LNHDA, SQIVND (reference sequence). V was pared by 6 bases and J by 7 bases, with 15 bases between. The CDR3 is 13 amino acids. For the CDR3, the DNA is TGTGCCAGTAGCCGGGACAAACCATCTGGCTACACCTTC. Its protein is CASSRDKPSGYTF.

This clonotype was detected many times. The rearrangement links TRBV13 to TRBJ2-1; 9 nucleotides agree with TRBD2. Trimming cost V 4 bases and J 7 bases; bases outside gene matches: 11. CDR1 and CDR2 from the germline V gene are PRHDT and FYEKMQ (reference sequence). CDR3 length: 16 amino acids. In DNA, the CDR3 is TGTGCCAGCAGCTCTACCGGGGTAGCGGGGGAAAATGAGCAGTTCTTC. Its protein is CASSSTGVAGENEQFF.

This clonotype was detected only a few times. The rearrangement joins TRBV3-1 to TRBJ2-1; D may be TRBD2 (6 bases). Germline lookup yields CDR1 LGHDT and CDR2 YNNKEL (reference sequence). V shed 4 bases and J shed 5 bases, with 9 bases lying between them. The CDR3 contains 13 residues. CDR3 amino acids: CASSRGENNEQFF. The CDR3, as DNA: TGTGCCAGCAGCCGGGGGGAGAACAATGAGCAGTTCTTC.

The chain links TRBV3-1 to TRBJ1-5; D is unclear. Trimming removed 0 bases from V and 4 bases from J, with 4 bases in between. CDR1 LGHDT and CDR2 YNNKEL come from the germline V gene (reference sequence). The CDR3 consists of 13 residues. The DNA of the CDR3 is TGTGCCAGCAGCCAAGAACGGAATCAGCCCCAGCATTTT. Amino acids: CASSQERNQPQHF.

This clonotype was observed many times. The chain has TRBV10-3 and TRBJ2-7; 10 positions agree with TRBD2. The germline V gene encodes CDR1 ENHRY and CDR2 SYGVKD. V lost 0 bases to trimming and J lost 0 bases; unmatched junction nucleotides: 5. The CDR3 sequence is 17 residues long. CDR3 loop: CAISESLAGDHSYEQYF. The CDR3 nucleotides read TGTGCCATCAGTGAGTCGCTAGCGGGGGACCACTCCTACGAGCAGTACTTC.

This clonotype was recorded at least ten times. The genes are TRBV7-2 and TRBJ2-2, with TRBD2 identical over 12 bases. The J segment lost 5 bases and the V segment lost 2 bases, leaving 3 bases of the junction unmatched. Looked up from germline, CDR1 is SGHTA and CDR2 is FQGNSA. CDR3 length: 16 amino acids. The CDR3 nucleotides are TGTGCCAGCAGCTTACTAGCGGGGGGGCCTACCGGGGAGCTGTTTTTT. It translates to CASSLLAGGPTGELFF.

CDR3 sequence: CATSDTKRAGELFF. CDR3 nucleotide sequence: TGTGCCACCAGTGACACGAAGAGGGCCGGGGAGCTGTTTTTT. The chain recombines TRBV24-1 with TRBJ2-2; the D gene is possibly TRBD2 (5 bases). V was trimmed by 4 bases and J by 6 bases, leaving 11 bases between them. Per the germline V gene, CDR1 is KGHDR and CDR2 is SFDVKD. CDR3 size: 14 residues.

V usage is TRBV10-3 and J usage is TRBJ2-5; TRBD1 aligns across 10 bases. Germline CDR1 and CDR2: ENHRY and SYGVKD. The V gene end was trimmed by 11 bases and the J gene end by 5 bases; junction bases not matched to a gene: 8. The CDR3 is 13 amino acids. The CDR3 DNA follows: TGTGCCTCCGGGACAGGGGAGGGGGAGACCCAGTACTTC. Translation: CASGTGEGETQYF.

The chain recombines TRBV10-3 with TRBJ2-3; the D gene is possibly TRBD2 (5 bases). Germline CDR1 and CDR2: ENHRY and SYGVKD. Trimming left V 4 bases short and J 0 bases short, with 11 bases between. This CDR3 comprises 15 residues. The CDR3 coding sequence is TGTGCCATCAGTGGGCGGGCAGCTAGCACAGATACGCAGTATTTT. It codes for CAISGRAASTDTQYF.

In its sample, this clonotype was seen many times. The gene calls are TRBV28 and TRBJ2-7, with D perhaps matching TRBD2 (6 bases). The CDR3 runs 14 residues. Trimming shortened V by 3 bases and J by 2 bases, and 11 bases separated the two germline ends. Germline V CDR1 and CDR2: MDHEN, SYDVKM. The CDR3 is CASSLGGGTYEQYV. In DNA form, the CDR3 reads TGTGCCAGCAGTTTGGGTGGCGGGACCTACGAGCAGTACGTC.

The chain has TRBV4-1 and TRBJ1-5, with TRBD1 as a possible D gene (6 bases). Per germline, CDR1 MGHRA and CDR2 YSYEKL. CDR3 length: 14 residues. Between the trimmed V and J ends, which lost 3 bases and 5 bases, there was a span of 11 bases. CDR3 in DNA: TGCGCCAGCAGCCAGTGGGACACTGATCAGCCCCAGCATTTT. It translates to CASSQWDTDQPQHF.

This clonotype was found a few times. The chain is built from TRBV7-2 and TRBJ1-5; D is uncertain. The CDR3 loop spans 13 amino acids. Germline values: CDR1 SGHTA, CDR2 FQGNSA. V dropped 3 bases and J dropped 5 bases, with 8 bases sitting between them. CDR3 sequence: CASSFTQYQPQHF. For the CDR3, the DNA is TGTGCCAGCAGCTTTACGCAATATCAGCCCCAGCATTTT.

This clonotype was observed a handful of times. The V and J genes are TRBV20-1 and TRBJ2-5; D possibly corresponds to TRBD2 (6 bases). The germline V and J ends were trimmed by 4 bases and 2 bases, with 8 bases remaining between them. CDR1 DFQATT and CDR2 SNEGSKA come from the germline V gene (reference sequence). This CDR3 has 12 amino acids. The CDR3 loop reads CSATSEQETQYF. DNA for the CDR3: TGCAGTGCTACTAGCGAACAAGAGACCCAGTACTTC.

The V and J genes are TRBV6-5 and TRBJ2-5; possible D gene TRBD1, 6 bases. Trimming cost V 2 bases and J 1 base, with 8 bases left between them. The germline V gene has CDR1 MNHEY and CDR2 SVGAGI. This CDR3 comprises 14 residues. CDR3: CASSYRDTQETQYF. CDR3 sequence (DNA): TGTGCCAGCAGTTACCGGGACACCCAAGAGACCCAGTACTTC.

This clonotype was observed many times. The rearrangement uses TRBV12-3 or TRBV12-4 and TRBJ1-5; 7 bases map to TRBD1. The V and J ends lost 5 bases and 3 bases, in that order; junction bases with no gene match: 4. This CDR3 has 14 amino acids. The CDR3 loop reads CASSDRAVNQPQHF. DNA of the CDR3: TGTGCCAGCAGTGACAGGGCTGTCAATCAGCCCCAGCATTTT.

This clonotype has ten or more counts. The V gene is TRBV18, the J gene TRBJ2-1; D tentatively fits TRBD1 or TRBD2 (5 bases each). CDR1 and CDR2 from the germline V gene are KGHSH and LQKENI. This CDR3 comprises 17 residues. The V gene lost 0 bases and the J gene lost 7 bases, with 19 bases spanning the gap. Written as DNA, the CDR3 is TGTGCCAGCTCACCACCGGGCAGGGACGGGTCGGGAAATGAGCAGTTCTTC. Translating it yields CASSPPGRDGSGNEQFF.

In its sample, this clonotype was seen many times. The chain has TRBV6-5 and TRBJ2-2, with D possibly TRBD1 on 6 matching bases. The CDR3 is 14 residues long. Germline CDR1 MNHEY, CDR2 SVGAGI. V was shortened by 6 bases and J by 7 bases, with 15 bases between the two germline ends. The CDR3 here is CASRRDRTGGELFF. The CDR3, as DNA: TGTGCCAGCAGGAGAGACAGGACTGGCGGGGAGCTGTTTTTT.

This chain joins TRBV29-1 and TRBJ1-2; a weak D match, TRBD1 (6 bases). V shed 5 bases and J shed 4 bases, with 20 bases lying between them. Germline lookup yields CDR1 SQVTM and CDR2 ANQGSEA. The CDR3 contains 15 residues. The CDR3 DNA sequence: TGCAGCGTTCAACAGGGTACCTCTTCCGGCTATGGCTACACCTTC. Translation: CSVQQGTSSGYGYTF.

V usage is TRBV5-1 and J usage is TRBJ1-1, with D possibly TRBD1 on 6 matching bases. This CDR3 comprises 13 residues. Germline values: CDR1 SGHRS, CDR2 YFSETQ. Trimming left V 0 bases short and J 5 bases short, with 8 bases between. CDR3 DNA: TGCGCCAGCAGCTTGGATCAGGGGACTGAAGCTTTCTTT. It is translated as CASSLDQGTEAFF.